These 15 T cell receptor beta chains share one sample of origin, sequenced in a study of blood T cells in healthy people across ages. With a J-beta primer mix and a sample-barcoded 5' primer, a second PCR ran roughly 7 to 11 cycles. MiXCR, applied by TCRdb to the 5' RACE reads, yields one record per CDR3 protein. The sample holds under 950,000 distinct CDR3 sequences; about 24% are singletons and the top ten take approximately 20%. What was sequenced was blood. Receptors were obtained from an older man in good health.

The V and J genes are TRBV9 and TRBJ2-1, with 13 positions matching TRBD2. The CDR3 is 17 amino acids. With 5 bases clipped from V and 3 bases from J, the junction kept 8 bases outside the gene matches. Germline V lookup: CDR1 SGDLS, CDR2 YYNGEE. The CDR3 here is CASSKSGTSGNYNEQFF. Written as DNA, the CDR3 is TGTGCCAGCAGTAAGAGCGGGACTAGCGGGAACTACAATGAGCAGTTCTTC.

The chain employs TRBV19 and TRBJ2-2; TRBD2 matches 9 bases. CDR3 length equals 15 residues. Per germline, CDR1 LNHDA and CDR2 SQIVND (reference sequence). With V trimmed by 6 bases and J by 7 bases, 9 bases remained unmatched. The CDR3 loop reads CASRELAGDHGELFF. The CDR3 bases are TGTGCCAGTAGAGAGTTAGCGGGAGATCACGGGGAGCTGTTTTTT.

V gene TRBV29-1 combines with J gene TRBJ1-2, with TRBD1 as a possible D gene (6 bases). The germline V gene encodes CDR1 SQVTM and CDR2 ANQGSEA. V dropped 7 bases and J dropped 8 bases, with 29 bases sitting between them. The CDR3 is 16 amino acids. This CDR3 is CSGLDGIRGSAGGYTF. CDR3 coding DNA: TGCAGCGGACTAGACGGGATAAGGGGGTCGGCGGGCGGCTACACCTTC.

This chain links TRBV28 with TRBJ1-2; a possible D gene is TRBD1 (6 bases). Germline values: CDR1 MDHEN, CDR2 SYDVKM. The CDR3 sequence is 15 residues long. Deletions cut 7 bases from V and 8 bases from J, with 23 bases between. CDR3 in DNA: TGTGCCAGCAACCTCATGGGGATGGGGGCGCAGGGCTACACCTTC. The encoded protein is CASNLMGMGAQGYTF.

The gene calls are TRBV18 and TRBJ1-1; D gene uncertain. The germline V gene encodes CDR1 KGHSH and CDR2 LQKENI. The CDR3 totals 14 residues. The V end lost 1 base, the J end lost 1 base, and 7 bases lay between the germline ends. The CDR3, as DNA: TGTGCCAGCTCACCACAGGTACAGAACACTGAAGCTTTCTTT. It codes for CASSPQVQNTEAFF.

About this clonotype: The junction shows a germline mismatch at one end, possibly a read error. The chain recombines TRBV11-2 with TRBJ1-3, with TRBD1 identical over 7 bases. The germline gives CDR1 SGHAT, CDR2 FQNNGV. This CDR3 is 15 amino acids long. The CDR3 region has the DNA TGTGCCAGCAGCTTAACCGGGACAGCTGGAAGCACCATATATTTT. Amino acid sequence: CASSLTGTAGSTIYF. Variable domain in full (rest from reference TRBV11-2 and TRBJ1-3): EAGVAQSPRYKIIEKRQSVAFWCNPISGHATLYWYQQILGQGPKLLIQFQNNGVVDDSQLPKDRFSAERLKGVDSTLKIQPAKLEDSAVYLCASSLTGTAGSTIYFGEGSWLTVV.

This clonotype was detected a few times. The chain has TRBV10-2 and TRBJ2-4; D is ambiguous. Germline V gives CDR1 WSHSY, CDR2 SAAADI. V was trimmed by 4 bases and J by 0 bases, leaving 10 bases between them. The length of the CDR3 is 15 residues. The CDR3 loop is CASSGLTEAKNIQYF. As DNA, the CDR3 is TGCGCCAGCAGTGGGCTGACTGAAGCCAAAAACATTCAGTACTTC.

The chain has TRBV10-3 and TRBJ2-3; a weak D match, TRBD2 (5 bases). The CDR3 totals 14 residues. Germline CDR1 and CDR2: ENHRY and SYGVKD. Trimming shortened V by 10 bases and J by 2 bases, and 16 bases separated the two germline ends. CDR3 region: CATRGRLTTDTQYF. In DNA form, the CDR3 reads TGTGCCACCCGGGGAAGACTTACCACAGATACGCAGTATTTT.

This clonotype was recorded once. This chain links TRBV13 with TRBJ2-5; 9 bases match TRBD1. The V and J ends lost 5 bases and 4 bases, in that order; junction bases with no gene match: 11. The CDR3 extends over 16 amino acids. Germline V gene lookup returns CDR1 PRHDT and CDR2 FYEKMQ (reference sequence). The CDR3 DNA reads TGTGCCAGCAGCGCCGGACAGGGGAGGATTTCAGAGACCCAGTACTTC. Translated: CASSAGQGRISETQYF.

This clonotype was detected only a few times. CDR3 loop: CASSPRGSHTGELFF. The CDR3 DNA is TGTGCCAGCAGTCCCAGGGGGTCCCACACCGGGGAGCTGTTTTTT. The rearrangement links TRBV12-3 or TRBV12-4 to TRBJ2-2, with 7 positions matching TRBD1. Losses at the gene ends were 5 bases for V and 3 bases for J; bases not matched to a gene: 6. The CDR3 has 15 amino acids.

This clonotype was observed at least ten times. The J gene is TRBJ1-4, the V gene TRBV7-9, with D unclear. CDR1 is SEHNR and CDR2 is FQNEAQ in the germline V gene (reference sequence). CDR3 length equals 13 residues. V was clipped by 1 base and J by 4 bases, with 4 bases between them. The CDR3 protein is CASSLEVNEKLFF. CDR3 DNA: TGTGCCAGCAGCTTAGAGGTTAATGAAAAACTGTTTTTT.

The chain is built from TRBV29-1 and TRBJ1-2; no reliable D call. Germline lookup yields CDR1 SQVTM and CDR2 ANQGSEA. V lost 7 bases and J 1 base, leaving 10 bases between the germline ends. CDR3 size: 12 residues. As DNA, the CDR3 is TGCAGCGACACAGAAAATAACTATGGCTACACCTTC. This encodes CSDTENNYGYTF.

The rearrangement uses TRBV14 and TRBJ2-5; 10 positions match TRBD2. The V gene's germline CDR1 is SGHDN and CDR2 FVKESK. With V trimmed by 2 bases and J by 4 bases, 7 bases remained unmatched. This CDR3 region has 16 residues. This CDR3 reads CASSQLAGDDTETQYF. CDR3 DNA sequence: TGTGCCAGCAGCCAACTAGCGGGGGACGATACAGAGACCCAGTACTTC.

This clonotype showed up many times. The CDR3 DNA sequence: TGCAGCGTTCTGGGGACAGGGGTCCACGAGCAGTACTTC. Its protein product is CSVLGTGVHEQYF. V gene TRBV29-1 combines with J gene TRBJ2-7, with 10 bases that match TRBD1. J gave up 5 bases and V 5 bases, and 6 bases lay outside the gene matches. This CDR3 comprises 13 residues. CDR1 and CDR2 (germline): SQVTM, ANQGSEA.

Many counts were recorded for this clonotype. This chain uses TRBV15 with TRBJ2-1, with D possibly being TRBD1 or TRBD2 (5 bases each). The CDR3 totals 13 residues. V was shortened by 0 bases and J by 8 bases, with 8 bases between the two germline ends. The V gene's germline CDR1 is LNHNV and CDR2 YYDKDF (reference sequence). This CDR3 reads CATSRDRGDEQFF. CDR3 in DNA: TGTGCCACCAGCAGAGATCGGGGCGATGAGCAGTTCTTC.